These T cell receptor beta chains were read from a single sample in a study of STAT3 mutations in large granular lymphocyte leukemia. Assay: immunoSEQ multiplex PCR; the TCRdb copy retains only in-frame clones and omits some. Among under 35,000 clones listed, about three quarters were seen once. The source material was peripheral blood mononuclear cells. All receptors derive from a woman aged 45-65 years with T-cell large granular lymphocyte leukemia. Some clones in this sample may be carry-over from other donors' samples. Each CDR3 is given with its conserved first and last residue. The order of the fields is CDR3 protein, CDR3 DNA, D gene, clone size, J gene, V gene, CDR3 length. A D gene is named only where the DNA matches it firmly. The size entry is marked missing in some rows and otherwise reads once, few, many or a size class.

CASSADSTDTQYF,TGTGCCAGCAGCGCAGATTCCACAGATACGCAGTATTTT,.,.,TRBJ2-3,TRBV5-6,13
CASSLIPREAFF,TGTGCCAGCAGTTTGATTCCGAGGGAAGCTTTCTTT,.,.,TRBJ1-1,TRBV28,12
CASSPFHGRVRTDTQYF,TGTGCCAGCAGCCCTTTTCACGGGAGGGTAAGGACAGATACGCAGTATTTT,TRBD2,few,TRBJ2-3,TRBV7-2,17
CASSPTIYEQYF,TGTGCCAGCAGCCCGACTATTTACGAGCAGTACTTC,.,.,TRBJ2-7,TRBV28,12
CASSQGRGGTQYF,TGCGCCAGCAGCCAAGGGCGGGGCGGTACGCAGTATTTT,.,few,TRBJ2-3,TRBV4-3,13
CASSHSGTMIYEQYF,TGTGCCAGCAGTCATTCCGGGACAATGATATACGAGCAGTACTTC,.,.,TRBJ2-7,TRBV27,15
CASTQGGRNSNQPQHF,TGTGCCAGCACCCAGGGGGGCAGGAATAGCAATCAGCCCCAGCATTTT,TRBD1,.,TRBJ1-5,TRBV7-9,16
CASSGEGTSTWETQYF,TGTGCCAGCAGCGGAGAAGGGACTAGCACGTGGGAGACCCAGTACTTC,TRBD2,.,TRBJ2-5,TRBV28,16
CASNMGDRYGYTF,TGTGCCAGCAACATGGGGGACAGATATGGCTACACCTTC,TRBD1,few,TRBJ1-2,TRBV6-6,13
CAWSAGGNQPQHF,TGTGCCTGGAGTGCAGGGGGCAATCAGCCCCAGCATTTT,.,once,TRBJ1-5,TRBV30,13
CASMGGRASYEQYF,TGTGCCAGCATGGGTGGCAGGGCCTCCTACGAGCAGTACTTC,.,few,TRBJ2-7,TRBV2,14
CASSFNGYQYF,TGTGCCAGCAGCTTCAATGGATACCAGTACTTC,.,.,TRBJ2-7,TRBV7-9,11
CSVGQANTEAFF,TGCAGCGTCGGGCAGGCGAACACTGAAGCTTTCTTT,.,medium-sized,TRBJ1-1,TRBV29-1,12
CASSIEGNTGELFF,TGTGCCAGTAGTATCGAAGGGAACACCGGGGAGCTGTTTTTT,.,.,TRBJ2-2,TRBV19,14
CASNTYRVSYEQYF,TGTGCCAGCAATACATACAGAGTCTCCTACGAGCAGTACTTC,.,.,TRBJ2-7,TRBV28,14
CASEESGELFF,TGTGCCAGCGAGGAGTCCGGGGAGCTGTTTTTT,.,few,TRBJ2-2,TRBV7-9,11
CASSSTGGAGGYTF,TGTGCCAGCAGTTCGACAGGGGGCGCGGGAGGCTACACCTTC,TRBD1,.,TRBJ1-2,TRBV6-6,14
CASSIGPSTDTQYF,TGTGCCAGTAGTATAGGTCCGAGCACAGATACGCAGTATTTT,.,.,TRBJ2-3,TRBV19,14
CASSHFSGYEQYF,TGTGCCAGCAGCCACTTCTCCGGCTACGAGCAGTACTTC,.,once,TRBJ2-7,TRBV14,13
CATLPWDTYEQYF,TGTGCCACCCTACCCTGGGACACCTACGAGCAGTACTTC,.,.,TRBJ2-7,TRBV28,13
CASSLTGTSLSYEQYF,TGTGCCAGCAGCTTAACGGGGACTAGCCTCTCCTACGAGCAGTACTTC,TRBD2,.,TRBJ2-7,TRBV7-2,16
CASSVTGVTEAFF,TGTGCCAGCAGTGTCACAGGGGTCACTGAAGCTTTCTTT,TRBD1,.,TRBJ1-1,TRBV25-1,13
CASSTYDQPQHF,TGTGCCAGCAGCACCTATGATCAGCCCCAGCATTTT,.,.,TRBJ1-5,TRBV7-2,12
CASSPTGGNYEQYF,TGTGCCAGCTCCCCGACAGGGGGCAATTACGAGCAGTACTTC,TRBD1,.,TRBJ2-7,TRBV18,14
CASRRQGLIEQYF,TGTGCCAGCAGACGGCAGGGCCTGATCGAGCAGTACTTC,.,.,TRBJ2-7,TRBV6-6,13
CASSLLLGQGSGNTIYF,TGTGCCAGCAGCTTACTCCTGGGACAGGGGAGTGGAAACACCATATATTTT,TRBD1,.,TRBJ1-3,TRBV7-9,17
CASSPGGNSGNTIYF,TGTGCCAGCAGCCCGGGAGGGAACTCTGGAAACACCATATATTTT,.,.,TRBJ1-3,TRBV5-4,15
CASHPGGEAFF,TGTGCCAGCCATCCGGGGGGTGAAGCTTTCTTT,.,.,TRBJ1-1,TRBV5-8,11
CASSLGGGGWLNTEAFF,TGTGCCAGCAGCTTAGGAGGGGGCGGGTGGCTGAACACTGAAGCTTTCTTT,TRBD1,.,TRBJ1-1,TRBV11-2,17
CASSPSTTAGRPPNYGYTF,TGTGCCAGCTCACCAAGTACGACAGCAGGCCGGCCGCCTAACTATGGCTACACCTTC,.,.,TRBJ1-2,TRBV18,19
CASRTLGTQYF,TGTGCCAGTAGAACCCTGGGTACGCAGTATTTT,.,.,TRBJ2-3,TRBV19,11
CASSLSGTVYNEQFF,TGTGCCAGCAGCTTATCCGGGACTGTTTACAATGAGCAGTTCTTC,.,.,TRBJ2-1,TRBV7-9,15
CASSPGGAGTGELFF,TGTGCCAGCAGCCCAGGGGGCGCCGGCACCGGGGAGCTGTTTTTT,TRBD1,.,TRBJ2-2,TRBV28,15
CASSVDDGWLGTSYGYTF,TGTGCCAGCAGCGTAGATGATGGTTGGTTAGGGACGAGTTATGGCTACACCTTC,.,.,TRBJ1-2,TRBV9,18
CASSFDSPYEQYF,TGCGCCAGCAGCTTTGACAGTCCCTACGAGCAGTACTTC,.,.,TRBJ2-7,TRBV5-1,13
CASSLSASQETQYF,TGTGCCAGCAGTTTAAGTGCTAGTCAAGAGACCCAGTACTTC,.,once,TRBJ2-5,TRBV27,14
CASSLLPGVNTEAFF,TGCGCCAGCAGCTTGTTGCCAGGGGTGAACACTGAAGCTTTCTTT,.,.,TRBJ1-1,TRBV5-1,15
CASGPAYGYTF,TGTGCCAGCGGCCCAGCCTATGGCTACACCTTC,.,once,TRBJ1-2,TRBV27,11
CASSSLHAATEAFF,TGTGCCAGCAGCTCCCTCCATGCGGCCACTGAAGCTTTCTTT,.,.,TRBJ1-1,TRBV7-9,14
CAWSVRLAGDDEQFF,TGTGCCTGGAGTGTAAGACTAGCGGGAGATGATGAGCAGTTCTTC,TRBD2,.,TRBJ2-1,TRBV30,15
CASSLGEGGQPQHF,TGCGCCAGCAGCTTGGGGGAAGGAGGTCAGCCCCAGCATTTT,.,.,TRBJ1-5,TRBV5-1,14
CASSVGGSNTGELFF,TGTGCCAGCAGCGTAGGGGGCTCGAACACCGGGGAGCTGTTTTTT,TRBD1,.,TRBJ2-2,TRBV7-6,15
CASSSWTSGRRGELFF,TGTGCCAGCAGCTCCTGGACTAGCGGGAGGCGAGGGGAGCTGTTTTTT,TRBD2,.,TRBJ2-2,TRBV7-9,16
CSVGDRTPYEQYF,TGCAGCGTCGGGGACCGGACCCCCTACGAGCAGTACTTC,.,once,TRBJ2-7,TRBV29-1,13
CASSRTAGGLHEQYF,TGTGCCAGCAGCCGGACGGCGGGAGGGCTCCACGAGCAGTACTTC,TRBD2,few,TRBJ2-7,TRBV28,15
CASRITSGAYNEQFF,TGTGCCAGCAGAATAACTAGCGGGGCTTACAATGAGCAGTTCTTC,TRBD2,.,TRBJ2-1,TRBV27,15
CASIRGYSTEAFF,TGTGCCAGCATTAGGGGGTACTCAACTGAAGCTTTCTTT,.,.,TRBJ1-1,TRBV7-9,13
CASSFPGDYYEQYF,TGTGCCAGCAGTTTTCCCGGGGATTACTACGAGCAGTACTTC,.,.,TRBJ2-7,TRBV28,14